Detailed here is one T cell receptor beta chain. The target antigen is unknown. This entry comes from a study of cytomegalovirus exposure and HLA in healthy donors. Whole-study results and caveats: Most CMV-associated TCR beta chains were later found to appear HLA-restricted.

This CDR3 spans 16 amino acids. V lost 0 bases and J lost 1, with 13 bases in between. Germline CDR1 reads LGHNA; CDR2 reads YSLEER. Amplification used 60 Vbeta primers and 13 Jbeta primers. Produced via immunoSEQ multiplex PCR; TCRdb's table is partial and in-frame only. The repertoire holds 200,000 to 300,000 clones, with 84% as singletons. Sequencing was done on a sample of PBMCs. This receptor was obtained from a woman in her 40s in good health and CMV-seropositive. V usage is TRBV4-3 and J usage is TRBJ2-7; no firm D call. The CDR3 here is CASSQELAVLSYEQYF. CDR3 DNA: TGCGCCAGCAGCCAAGAGTTGGCAGTTCTTTCCTACGAGCAGTACTTC.